Listed below are T cell receptor beta chains from one sample, sequenced in a study of T cell repertoires in cytomegalovirus infection. TCRdb analysed the reads with MiXCR anew, one entry per CDR3 protein. Of 120,000 to 150,000 distinct CDR3 sequences in the sample, under 8% were seen once. The sample taken for sequencing was PBMCs. These TCRs come from a human donor in good health (CMV status not recorded). Some clones in this sample may be carry-over from other donors' samples. Both conserved end residues are part of each CDR3. D genes are given only for firm matches. Only some rows state a clone size, as once, few, many or a class for expanded clones.

v_call	clone_size	j_call	d_call	cdr3_aa	cdr3_nt
TRBV11-2	many	TRBJ1-2	.	CASSPTGGTYGYTF	TGTGCCAGCAGCCCCACGGGGGGGACGTATGGCTACACCTTC
TRBV7-2	many	TRBJ1-1	.	CASSLVGKGNTEAFF	TGTGCCAGCAGCTTAGTAGGAAAGGGGAACACTGAAGCTTTCTTT
TRBV11-2	many	TRBJ1-1	TRBD1	CASSPGQGGSTEAFF	TGTGCCAGCAGCCCGGGACAGGGAGGGAGTACTGAAGCTTTCTTT
TRBV10-3	many	TRBJ2-6	TRBD1	CAISAGDRASGANVLTF	TGTGCCATCAGTGCCGGGGACAGGGCCTCTGGGGCCAACGTCCTGACTTTC
TRBV20-1	.	TRBJ2-3	TRBD2	CSASGGGTSGWDRPTDTQYF	TGCAGTGCTAGTGGGGGGGGGACTAGCGGATGGGATCGACCCACAGATACGCAGTATTTT
TRBV20-1	few	TRBJ1-1	.	CSAREAFF	TGCAGTGCCCGAGAAGCTTTCTTT
TRBV7-2	many	TRBJ2-3	.	CASSPPTDTQYF	TGTGCCAGCAGCCCCCCCACAGATACGCAGTATTTT
TRBV24-1	many	TRBJ2-5	.	CATSDPAYSLQETQYF	TGTGCCACCAGTGACCCAGCCTACAGCCTTCAAGAGACCCAGTACTTC
TRBV5-8	few	TRBJ1-6	TRBD1	CASSLSGQRVYNSPLHF	TGTGCCAGCAGCTTGTCGGGACAGAGGGTTTATAATTCACCCCTCCACTTT
TRBV5-1	few	TRBJ2-3	.	CASSLVAAGDTQYF	TGCGCCAGCAGCTTGGTCGCAGCCGGGGATACGCAGTATTTT
TRBV28	few	TRBJ1-5	.	CASSLAARGSPQHF	TGTGCCAGCAGTCTGGCGGCCAGGGGTTCGCCCCAGCATTTT
TRBV20-1	few	TRBJ1-6	.	CSAGVNRARGSPLHF	TGCAGTGCTGGAGTCAATCGGGCCCGAGGATCACCCCTCCACTTT
TRBV29-1	.	TRBJ1-2	.	CSVEFRARGYTF	TGCAGCGTTGAATTCAGGGCGCGTGGCTACACCTTC
TRBV18	many	TRBJ2-7	TRBD1	CASSPGTGDYEQYF	TGTGCCAGCTCACCAGGAACAGGGGACTACGAGCAGTACTTC
TRBV28	few	TRBJ1-6	TRBD1	CASLQGESPLHF	TGTGCCAGCCTTCAGGGGGAATCACCCCTCCACTTT
TRBV20-1	many	TRBJ2-6	.	CSATPRTAVSGANVLTF	TGCAGTGCTACCCCCAGGACAGCGGTCTCTGGGGCCAACGTCCTGACTTTC
TRBV20-1	many	TRBJ1-6	TRBD1	CSAVRDRVSYNSPLHF	TGCAGTGCGGTCCGGGACAGGGTGTCCTATAATTCACCCCTCCACTTT
TRBV7-2	.	TRBJ2-3	.	CASSLLPLGTDTQYF	TGTGCCAGCAGCTTATTACCCTTGGGCACAGATACGCAGTATTTT
TRBV14	few	TRBJ1-6	.	CASSQRLSLDSPLHF	TGTGCCAGCAGCCAACGCCTGAGTCTGGATTCACCCCTCCACTTT
TRBV7-8	.	TRBJ2-5	.	CASSRVVGRQETQYF	TGTGCCAGCAGCCGGGTAGTGGGCCGCCAAGAGACCCAGTACTTC
TRBV28	many	TRBJ2-1	TRBD2	CASSLIPGLAGGLVSYNEQFF	TGTGCCAGCAGTTTAATACCGGGACTAGCGGGGGGGCTGGTCTCCTACAATGAGCAGTTCTTC
TRBV7-2	many	TRBJ2-3	.	CASAPQSDSTDTQYF	TGTGCCAGCGCCCCCCAGTCGGATAGCACAGATACGCAGTATTTT
TRBV6-2/TRBV6-3	many	TRBJ2-3	TRBD2	CASRGLAGPTDTQYF	TGTGCCAGCAGGGGACTAGCGGGCCCCACAGATACGCAGTATTTT
TRBV5-5	many	TRBJ2-7	TRBD1	CASSWGTGGVYEQYF	TGTGCCAGCAGCTGGGGGACAGGAGGAGTCTACGAGCAGTACTTC
TRBV12-3/TRBV12-4	many	TRBJ1-1	TRBD1	CASSSRGPGSLNTEAFF	TGTGCCAGCAGTTCCAGGGGGCCGGGGAGTTTGAACACTGAAGCTTTCTTT
TRBV4-1	many	TRBJ1-2	TRBD1	CASSQGRDRRLNYGYTF	TGCGCCAGCAGCCAAGGCAGGGACAGACGGTTAAACTATGGCTACACCTTC
TRBV7-2	many	TRBJ2-3	.	CASSLEGRTTDTQYF	TGTGCCAGCAGCTTAGAGGGACGGACCACAGATACGCAGTATTTT
TRBV20-1	few	TRBJ2-3	TRBD2	CSGRVLAGGTDTQYF	TGCAGTGGGAGGGTTCTAGCGGGGGGCACAGATACGCAGTATTTT
TRBV6-1	many	TRBJ2-5	.	CASSEALRTEETQYF	TGTGCCAGCAGTGAAGCGCTTAGAACGGAAGAGACCCAGTACTTC
TRBV7-9	many	TRBJ2-1	.	CASSLKNEQFF	TGTGCCAGCAGCTTAAAAAATGAGCAGTTCTTC
TRBV7-6	many	TRBJ1-4	TRBD1	CASSLRDSRREKLFF	TGTGCCAGCAGCTTAAGGGACAGTCGGCGTGAAAAACTGTTTTTT
TRBV7-2	.	TRBJ1-2	.	CASSLTQVKGYTF	TGTGCCAGCAGCTTAACACAGGTAAAGGGCTACACCTTC
TRBV28	.	TRBJ2-3	TRBD2	CASTPQAGWGGDTQYF	TGTGCCAGCACTCCTCAAGCGGGGTGGGGCGGAGATACGCAGTATTTT
TRBV12-3/TRBV12-4	few	TRBJ2-5	TRBD2	CASSSPGLAGTQETQYF	TGTGCCAGCAGTTCCCCCGGACTAGCGGGTACCCAAGAGACCCAGTACTTC
TRBV19	many	TRBJ1-5	.	CASSIAGSQPQHF	TGTGCCAGTAGTATTGCAGGGTCTCAGCCCCAGCATTTT
TRBV7-2	many	TRBJ1-2	.	CASSFGGGYGYTF	TGTGCCAGCAGCTTCGGGGGTGGCTATGGCTACACCTTC
TRBV11-1	.	TRBJ2-1	.	CASSLDLGDRQFF	TGTGCCAGCAGCTTAGACCTGGGAGACAGGCAGTTCTTC
TRBV6-1	many	TRBJ2-1	TRBD2	CASRGLAGGLNF	TGTGCCAGCAGGGGACTAGCGGGGGGCCTCAACTTC
TRBV7-2	many	TRBJ2-7	.	CASSLGGSGLSSYEQYF	TGTGCCAGCAGCTTAGGTGGCTCCGGCCTTAGCTCCTACGAGCAGTACTTC
TRBV2	many	TRBJ1-2	TRBD1	CASSPQGSYGYTF	TGTGCCAGCAGTCCACAGGGGAGCTATGGCTACACCTTC
TRBV7-8	many	TRBJ1-4	TRBD1	CASSLVQGVLNEKLFF	TGTGCCAGCAGCTTAGTACAGGGGGTCCTAAATGAAAAACTGTTTTTT
TRBV12-3/TRBV12-4	few	TRBJ1-2	.	CASSLGQVDW	TGTGCCAGCAGTTTAGGACAGGTCGATTGG
TRBV25-1	many	TRBJ2-1	TRBD2	CASAPSGGVGYNEQFF	TGTGCCAGCGCCCCTAGCGGGGGGGTGGGGTACAATGAGCAGTTCTTC
TRBV20-1	.	TRBJ2-7	TRBD2	CSAGAGLAGGKPYEQYF	TGCAGTGCTGGTGCGGGACTAGCGGGGGGGAAACCCTACGAGCAGTACTTC